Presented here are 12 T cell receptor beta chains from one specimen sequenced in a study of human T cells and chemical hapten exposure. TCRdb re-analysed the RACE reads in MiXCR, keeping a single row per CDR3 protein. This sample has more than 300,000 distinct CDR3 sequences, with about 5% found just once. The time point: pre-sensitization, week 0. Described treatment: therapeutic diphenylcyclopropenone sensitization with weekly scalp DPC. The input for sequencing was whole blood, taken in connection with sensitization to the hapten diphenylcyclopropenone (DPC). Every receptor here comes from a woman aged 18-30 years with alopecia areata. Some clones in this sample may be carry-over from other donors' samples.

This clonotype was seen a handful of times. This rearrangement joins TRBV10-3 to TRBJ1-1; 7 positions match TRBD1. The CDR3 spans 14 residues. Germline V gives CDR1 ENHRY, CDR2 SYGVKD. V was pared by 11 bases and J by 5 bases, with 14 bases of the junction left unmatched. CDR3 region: CAVAGTAKNTEAFF. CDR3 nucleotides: TGTGCCGTCGCCGGGACAGCAAAAAATACTGAAGCTTTCTTT.

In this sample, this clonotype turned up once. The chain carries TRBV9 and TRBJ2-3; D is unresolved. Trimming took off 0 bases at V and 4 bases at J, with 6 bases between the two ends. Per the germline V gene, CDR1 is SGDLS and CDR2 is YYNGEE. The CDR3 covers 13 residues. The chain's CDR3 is CASSVGVADTQYF. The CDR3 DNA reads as TGTGCCAGCAGCGTAGGTGTGGCAGATACGCAGTATTTT.

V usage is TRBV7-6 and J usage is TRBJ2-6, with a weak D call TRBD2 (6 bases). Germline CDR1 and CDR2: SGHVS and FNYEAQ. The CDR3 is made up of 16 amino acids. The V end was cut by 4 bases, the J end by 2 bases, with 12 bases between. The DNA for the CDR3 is TGTGCCAGCAGCTCGCCCTGGGAGGCTGGGGCCAACGTCCTGACTTTC. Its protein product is CASSSPWEAGANVLTF.

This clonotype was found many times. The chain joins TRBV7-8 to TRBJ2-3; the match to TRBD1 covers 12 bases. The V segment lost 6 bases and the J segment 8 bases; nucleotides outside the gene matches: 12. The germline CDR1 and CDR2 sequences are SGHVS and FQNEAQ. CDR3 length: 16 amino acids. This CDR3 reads CASSPSPGQGAGTQYF. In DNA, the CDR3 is TGTGCCAGCAGTCCATCGCCGGGACAGGGGGCCGGTACGCAGTATTTT.

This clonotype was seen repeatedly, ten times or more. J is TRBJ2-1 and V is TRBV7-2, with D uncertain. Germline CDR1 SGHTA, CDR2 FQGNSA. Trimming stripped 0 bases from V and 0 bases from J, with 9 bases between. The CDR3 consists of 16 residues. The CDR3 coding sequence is TGTGCCAGCAGCTTAGCGGGAACAAGCTCCTACAATGAGCAGTTCTTC. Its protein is CASSLAGTSSYNEQFF.

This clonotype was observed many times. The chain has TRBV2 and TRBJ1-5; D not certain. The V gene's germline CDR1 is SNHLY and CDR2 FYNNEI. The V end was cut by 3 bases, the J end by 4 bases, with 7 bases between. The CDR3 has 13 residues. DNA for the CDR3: TGTGCCAGCAGTGAGGGAAGGAATCAGCCCCAGCATTTT. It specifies CASSEGRNQPQHF. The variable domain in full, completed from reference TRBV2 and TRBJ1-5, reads EPEVTQTPSHQVTQMGQEVILRCVPISNHLYFYWYRQILGQKVEFLVSFYNNEISEKSEIFDDQFSVERPDGSNFTLKIRSTKLEDSAMYFCASSEGRNQPQHFGDGTRLSIL.

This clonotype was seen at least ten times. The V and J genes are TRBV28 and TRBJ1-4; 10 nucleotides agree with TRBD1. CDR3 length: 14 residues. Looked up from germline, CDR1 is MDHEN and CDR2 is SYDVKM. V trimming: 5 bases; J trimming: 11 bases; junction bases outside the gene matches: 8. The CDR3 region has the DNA TGTGCCAGCAGTCCCGGGACAGGGGTGAAGAAACTGTTTTTT. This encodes CASSPGTGVKKLFF. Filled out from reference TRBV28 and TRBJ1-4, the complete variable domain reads DVKVTQSSRYLVKRTGEKVFLECVQDMDHENMFWYRQDPGLGLRLIYFSYDVKMKEKGDIPEGYSVSREKKERFSLILESASTNQTSMYLCASSPGTGVKKLFFGSGTQLSVL.

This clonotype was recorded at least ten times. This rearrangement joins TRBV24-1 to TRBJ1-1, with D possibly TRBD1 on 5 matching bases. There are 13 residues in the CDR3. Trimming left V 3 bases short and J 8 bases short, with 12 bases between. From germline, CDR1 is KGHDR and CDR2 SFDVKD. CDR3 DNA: TGTGCCACCAGTGATAGGGGCAGGGAAGAAGCTTTCTTT. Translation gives CATSDRGREEAFF.

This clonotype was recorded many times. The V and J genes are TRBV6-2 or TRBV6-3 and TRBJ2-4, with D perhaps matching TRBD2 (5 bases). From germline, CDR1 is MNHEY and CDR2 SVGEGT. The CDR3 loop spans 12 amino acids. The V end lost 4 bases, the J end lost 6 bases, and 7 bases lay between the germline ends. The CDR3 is CASSLEGNIQYF. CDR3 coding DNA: TGTGCCAGCAGTTTAGAGGGAAACATTCAGTACTTC.

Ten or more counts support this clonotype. CDR3 nucleotide sequence: TGTGCCAGCAGCCCGCTGACAGGGGAGGATCAGCCCCAGCATTTT. This sequence encodes CASSPLTGEDQPQHF. The V call is TRBV27, the J call TRBJ1-5, with 8 bases fitting TRBD1. This CDR3 is 15 amino acids long. Germline CDR1 is MNHEY and CDR2 is SMNVEV (reference sequence). V shed 6 bases and J 5 bases; nucleotides not matched to a gene: 9.

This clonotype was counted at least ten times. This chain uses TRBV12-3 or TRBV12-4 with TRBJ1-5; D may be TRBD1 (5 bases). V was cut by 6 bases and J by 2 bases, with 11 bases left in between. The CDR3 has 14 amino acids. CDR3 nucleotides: TGTGCCAGCAGACAGGCTCGGGGCAATCAGCCCCAGCATTTT. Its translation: CASRQARGNQPQHF.

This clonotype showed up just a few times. In DNA, the CDR3 is TGTGCCAGCAGCGACAGGGATGACACTGAAGCTTTCTTT. It specifies CASSDRDDTEAFF. The chain uses TRBV5-4 and TRBJ1-1, with 7 bases identical to TRBD1. This CDR3 spans 13 amino acids. The V gene's germline CDR1 is SGHNT and CDR2 YYREEE (reference sequence). V shed 4 bases, J shed 3 bases, and the junction held 3 bases outside the gene matches.